This T cell receptor beta chain was obtained from a study of CD8+ T cells in alopecia areata. Trimming took 7 bases from V and 6 from J; bases not matched to a gene: 17. The CDR3 consists of 15 residues. The germline V gene has CDR1 SQVTM and CDR2 ANQGSEA. The treatment here: oral pan-JAK inhibitor, 5-10 mg twice daily. Reverse transcription of extracted RNA yielded cDNA, which provided the sequencing template. This table comes from immunoSEQ multiplex PCR, and its TCRdb copy is limited to in-frame clones, with some not included. Among more than 200,000 clones listed, 66% were seen once. This chain uses TRBV29-1 with TRBJ1-1, with TRBD1 matching over 7 bases. The sequence was obtained from a human donor with alopecia areata. Sequencing used CD4+ T cells sorted from blood, obtained between weeks 44 and 45, from a patient treated with tofacitinib. The CDR3 loop is CSARDRSDTIAEAFF. The CDR3 DNA sequence: TGCAGCGCCCGGGACAGAAGCGACACAATCGCTGAAGCTTTCTTT.